This passage covers 6 T cell receptor beta chains from one sample sequenced in a study of T cell responses to AZD1222 COVID-19 vaccine. Clones were read by immunoSEQ multiplex PCR, and TCRdb kept only the in-frame ones, dropping some. In the table there are over 45,000 clones, roughly 90% of which are singletons. The sample consisted of peripheral blood, taken 28 days after the second AZD1222 dose. These receptors were taken from an adult who received the AZD1222 COVID-19 vaccine.

The chain recombines TRBV18 with TRBJ1-1; no clear D. Trimming removed 4 bases at V and 6 bases at J, with 15 bases between. Germline V CDR1 and CDR2: KGHSH, LQKENI. The CDR3 has 14 residues. CDR3 sequence: CASSHVEGLAEAFF. CDR3 DNA: TGTGCCAGCTCACATGTGGAAGGGCTCGCTGAAGCTTTCTTT.

This chain connects TRBV5-8 to TRBJ1-5; D is unclear. The germline V and J ends were trimmed by 1 base and 5 bases, with 10 bases remaining between them. The CDR3 loop spans 14 amino acids. Germline V gene data show CDR1 as SGHTS and CDR2 as YDEGEE. Written as DNA, the CDR3 is TGTGCCAGCAGCTTGTTGAGGACCCATCAGCCCCAGCATTTT. It is translated as CASSLLRTHQPQHF.

The CDR3 nucleotides are TGTGCCATCAGTGAGTCCGGACACCGAGGGGGCTACGAGCAGTACTTC. It encodes CAISESGHRGGYEQYF. V and J are TRBV10-3 and TRBJ2-7; maybe TRBD1 (6 bases). Trimming stripped 0 bases from V and 3 bases from J, with 15 bases between. Germline lookup yields CDR1 ENHRY and CDR2 SYGVKD. CDR3 size: 16 residues.

The J gene is TRBJ2-1, the V gene TRBV5-1; 8 bases match TRBD2. CDR1 and CDR2 (germline): SGHRS, YFSETQ. The CDR3 loop spans 15 amino acids. V trimming: 4 bases; J trimming: 2 bases; junction bases outside the gene matches: 5. The CDR3 protein is CASSDQAGAYNEQFF. Here the CDR3 DNA reads TGCGCCAGCAGCGACCAAGCGGGGGCCTACAATGAGCAGTTCTTC.

The genes are TRBV10-3 and TRBJ2-4; D is possibly TRBD1 (5 bases). Trimming took off 4 bases at V and 5 bases at J, with 6 bases between the two ends. The CDR3 has 12 residues. From germline, CDR1 is ENHRY and CDR2 SYGVKD. The CDR3: CAISGGQNIQYF. CDR3 in DNA: TGTGCCATCAGTGGGGGCCAAAACATTCAGTACTTC.

This clone showed up just once. The rearrangement links TRBV7-9 to TRBJ1-5; D gene ambiguous. The CDR3 sequence is 15 residues long. The V end lost 2 bases, the J end lost 1 base, and 9 bases lay between the germline ends. Germline CDR1 is SEHNR and CDR2 is FQNEAQ (reference sequence). The CDR3 sequence is CASSLSGRSNQPQHF. The CDR3 DNA reads as TGTGCCAGCAGCTTAAGCGGCCGAAGCAATCAGCCCCAGCATTTT.